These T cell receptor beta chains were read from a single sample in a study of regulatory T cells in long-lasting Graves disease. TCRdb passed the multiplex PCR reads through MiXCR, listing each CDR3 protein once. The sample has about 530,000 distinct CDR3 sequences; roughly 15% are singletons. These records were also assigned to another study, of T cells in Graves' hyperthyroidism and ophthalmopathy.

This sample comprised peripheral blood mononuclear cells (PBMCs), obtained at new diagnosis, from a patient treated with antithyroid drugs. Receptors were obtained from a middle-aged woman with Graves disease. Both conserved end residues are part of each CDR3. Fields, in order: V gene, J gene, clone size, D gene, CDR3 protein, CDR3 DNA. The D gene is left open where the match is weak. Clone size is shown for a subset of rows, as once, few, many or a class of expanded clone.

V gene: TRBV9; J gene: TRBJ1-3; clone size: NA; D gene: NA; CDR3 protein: CASKGTSSGNTIYF; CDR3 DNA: TGTGCCAGCAAAGGAACCAGCTCTGGAAACACCATATATTTT
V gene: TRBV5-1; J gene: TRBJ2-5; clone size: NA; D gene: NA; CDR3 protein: CASRKGGREETQYF; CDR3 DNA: TGTGCCAGCAGGAAGGGAGGTCGTGAAGAGACCCAGTACTTC
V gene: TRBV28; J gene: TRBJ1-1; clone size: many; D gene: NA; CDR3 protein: CASRRGGYTEAFF; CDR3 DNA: TGTGCCAGCAGGAGGGGGGGCTACACTGAAGCTTTCTTT
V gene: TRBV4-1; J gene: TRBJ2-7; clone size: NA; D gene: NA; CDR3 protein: CASSQAYRRGSYEQYF; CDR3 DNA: TGCGCCAGCAGCCAAGCCTACAGGAGGGGCTCCTACGAGCAGTACTTC
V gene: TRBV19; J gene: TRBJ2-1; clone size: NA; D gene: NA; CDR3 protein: CASSMTLNNEQFF; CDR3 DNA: TGTGCCAGTAGTATGACTCTTAACAATGAGCAGTTCTTC
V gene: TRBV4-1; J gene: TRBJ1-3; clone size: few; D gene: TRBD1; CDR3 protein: CASSQETGVYTIYF; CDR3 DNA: TGCGCCAGCAGCCAAGAAACAGGGGTCTACACCATATATTTT
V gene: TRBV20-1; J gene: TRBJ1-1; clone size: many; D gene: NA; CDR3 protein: CSAVREGITEAFF; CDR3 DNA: TGCAGTGCTGTAAGGGAGGGGATCACTGAAGCTTTCTTT
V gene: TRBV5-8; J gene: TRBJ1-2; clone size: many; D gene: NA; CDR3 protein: CASSPATGAGYTF; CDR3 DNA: TGTGCCAGCAGCCCGGCCACAGGCGCTGGCTACACCTTC
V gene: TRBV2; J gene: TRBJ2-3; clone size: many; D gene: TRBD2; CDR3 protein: CASSVGGTTDTQYF; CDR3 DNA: TGTGCCAGCAGTGTAGGAGGGACTACGGATACGCAGTATTTT
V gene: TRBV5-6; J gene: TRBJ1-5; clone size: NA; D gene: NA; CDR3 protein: CASSLQEYSNQPQHF; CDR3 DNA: TGTGCCAGCAGCTTGCAGGAATATAGCAATCAGCCCCAGCATTTT
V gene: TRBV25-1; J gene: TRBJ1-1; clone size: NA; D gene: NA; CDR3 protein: CASRFSNTEAFF; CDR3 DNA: TGTGCCAGCAGGTTCTCTAACACTGAAGCTTTCTTT
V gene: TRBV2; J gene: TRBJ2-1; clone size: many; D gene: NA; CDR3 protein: CASSEAGTAQFF; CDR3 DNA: TGTGCCAGCAGTGAAGCAGGTACTGCGCAGTTCTTC
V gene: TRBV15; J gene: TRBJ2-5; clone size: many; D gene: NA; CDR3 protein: CATSWMVDETQYF; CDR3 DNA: TGTGCCACCAGTTGGATGGTGGACGAGACCCAGTACTTC
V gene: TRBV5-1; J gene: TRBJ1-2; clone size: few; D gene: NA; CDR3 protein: CASSPGLTPPQYGYTF; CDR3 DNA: TGCGCCAGCAGCCCCGGCCTAACACCACCCCAATATGGCTACACCTTC
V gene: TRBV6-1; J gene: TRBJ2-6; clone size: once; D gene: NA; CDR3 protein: CASKWAAFLSGANVLTF; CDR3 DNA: TGTGCCAGCAAATGGGCCGCGTTCCTCTCTGGGGCCAACGTCCTGACTTTC
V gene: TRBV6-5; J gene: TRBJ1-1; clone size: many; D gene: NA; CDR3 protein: CASSYPKGGVNTEAFF; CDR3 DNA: TGTGCCAGCAGTTACCCTAAGGGGGGGGTGAACACTGAAGCTTTCTTT
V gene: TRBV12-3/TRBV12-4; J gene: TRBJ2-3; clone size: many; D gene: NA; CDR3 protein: CASSLGGSGDTQYF; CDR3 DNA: TGTGCCAGCAGTTTAGGAGGGAGTGGGGATACGCAGTATTTT
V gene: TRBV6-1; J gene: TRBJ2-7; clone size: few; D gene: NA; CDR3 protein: CASTSPLGEQYF; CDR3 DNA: TGTGCCAGCACCTCACCCCTGGGTGAGCAGTACTTC
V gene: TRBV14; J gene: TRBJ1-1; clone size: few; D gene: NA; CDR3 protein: CASSQDWIGPNTEAFF; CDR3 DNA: TGTGCCAGCAGCCAAGATTGGATAGGGCCCAACACTGAAGCTTTCTTT
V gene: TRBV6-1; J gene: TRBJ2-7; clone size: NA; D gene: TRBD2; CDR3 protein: CASLPGLRGEQYF; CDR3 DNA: TGTGCCAGCCTGCCGGGACTACGCGGCGAGCAGTACTTC
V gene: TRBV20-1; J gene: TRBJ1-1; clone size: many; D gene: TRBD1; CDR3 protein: CSARSTGAEAFF; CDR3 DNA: TGCAGTGCTAGGTCGACAGGGGCCGAAGCTTTCTTT
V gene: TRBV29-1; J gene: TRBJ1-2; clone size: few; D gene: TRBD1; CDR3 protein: CSCFGTEVYGYTF; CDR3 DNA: TGCAGCTGCTTCGGGACAGAGGTGTACGGCTACACCTTC
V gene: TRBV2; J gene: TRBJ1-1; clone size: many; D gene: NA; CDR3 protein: CASTERGNTEAFF; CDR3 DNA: TGTGCCAGCACAGAAAGAGGGAACACTGAAGCTTTCTTT
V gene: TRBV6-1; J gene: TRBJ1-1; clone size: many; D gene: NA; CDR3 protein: CATRWGGGEAFF; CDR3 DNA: TGTGCCACCCGATGGGGCGGCGGTGAAGCTTTCTTT
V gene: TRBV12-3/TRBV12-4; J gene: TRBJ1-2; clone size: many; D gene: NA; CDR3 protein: CASSQGRGDYGYTF; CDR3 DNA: TGTGCCAGCAGTCAAGGGAGGGGTGACTATGGCTACACCTTC
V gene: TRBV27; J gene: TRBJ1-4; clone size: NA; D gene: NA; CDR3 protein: CASRLGGSTAYEKLFF; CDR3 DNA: TGTGCCAGCAGGTTGGGGGGGTCGACAGCTTATGAAAAACTGTTTTTT
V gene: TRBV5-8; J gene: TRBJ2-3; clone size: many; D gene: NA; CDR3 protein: CASSLAGLGTDTQYF; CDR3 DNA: TGTGCCAGCAGCTTGGCCGGGCTGGGCACAGATACGCAGTATTTT
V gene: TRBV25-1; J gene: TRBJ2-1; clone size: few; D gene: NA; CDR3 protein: CASSDQSPPNNEQFF; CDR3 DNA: TGTGCCAGCAGTGATCAGAGTCCTCCAAACAATGAGCAGTTCTTC
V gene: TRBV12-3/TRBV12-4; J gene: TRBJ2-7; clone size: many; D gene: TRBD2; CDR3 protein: CASSSFGGGIYEQYF; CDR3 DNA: TGTGCCAGCAGTTCCTTTGGGGGGGGGATCTACGAGCAGTACTTC
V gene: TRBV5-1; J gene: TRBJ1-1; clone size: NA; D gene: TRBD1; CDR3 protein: CASSGTGGSAEAFF; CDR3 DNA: TGCGCCAGCAGCGGAACAGGGGGCTCGGCTGAAGCTTTCTTT
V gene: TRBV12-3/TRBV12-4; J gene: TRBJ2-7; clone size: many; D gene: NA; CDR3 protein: CASSFSGLTYEQYF; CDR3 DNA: TGTGCCAGCAGTTTTTCGGGGTTGACCTACGAGCAGTACTTC
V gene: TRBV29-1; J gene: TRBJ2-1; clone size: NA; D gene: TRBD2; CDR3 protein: CSVPGLAGALGGEQFF; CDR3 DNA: TGCAGCGTCCCCGGACTAGCGGGGGCCTTAGGGGGTGAGCAGTTCTTC
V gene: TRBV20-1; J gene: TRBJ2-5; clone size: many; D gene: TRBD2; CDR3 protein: CSVGWQRGLQETQYF; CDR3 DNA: TGCAGTGTGGGGTGGCAGCGGGGGCTCCAAGAGACCCAGTACTTC
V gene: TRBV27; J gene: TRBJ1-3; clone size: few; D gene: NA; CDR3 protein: CASSPDPRGNTIYF; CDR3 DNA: TGTGCCAGCAGTCCGGACCCCCGGGGAAACACCATATATTTT
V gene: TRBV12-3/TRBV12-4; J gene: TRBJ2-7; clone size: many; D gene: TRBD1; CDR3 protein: CASSSSGTGANEQYF; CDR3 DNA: TGTGCCAGCAGTTCGTCCGGGACAGGGGCGAACGAGCAGTACTTC
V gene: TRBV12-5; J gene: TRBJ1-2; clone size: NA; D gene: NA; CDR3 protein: CASGLSPTGTAYGYTF; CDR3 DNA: TGTGCTAGTGGTTTGTCCCCCACCGGGACGGCGTACGGCTACACCTTC
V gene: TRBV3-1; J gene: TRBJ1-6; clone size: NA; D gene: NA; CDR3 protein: CASSQDRNSPLHF; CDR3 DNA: TGTGCCAGCAGCCAAGATCGGAATTCACCCCTCCACTTT
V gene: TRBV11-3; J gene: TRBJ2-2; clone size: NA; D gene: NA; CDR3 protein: CASSLVGMGELFF; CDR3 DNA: TGTGCCAGCAGCTTAGTAGGGATGGGGGAGCTGTTTTTT
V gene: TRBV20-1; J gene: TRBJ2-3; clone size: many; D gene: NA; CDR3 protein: CSASGTPADTQYF; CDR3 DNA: TGCAGTGCTAGTGGGACTCCCGCGGATACGCAGTATTTT
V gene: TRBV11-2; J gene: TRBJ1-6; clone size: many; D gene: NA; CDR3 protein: CASSLQGGSSPLHF; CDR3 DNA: TGTGCCAGCAGCTTACAGGGCGGGAGTTCACCCCTCCACTTT
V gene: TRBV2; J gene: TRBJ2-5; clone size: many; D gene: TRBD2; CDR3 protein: CASSGGGAGTQYF; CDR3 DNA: TGTGCCAGCAGCGGGGGGGGGGCTGGGACCCAGTACTTC